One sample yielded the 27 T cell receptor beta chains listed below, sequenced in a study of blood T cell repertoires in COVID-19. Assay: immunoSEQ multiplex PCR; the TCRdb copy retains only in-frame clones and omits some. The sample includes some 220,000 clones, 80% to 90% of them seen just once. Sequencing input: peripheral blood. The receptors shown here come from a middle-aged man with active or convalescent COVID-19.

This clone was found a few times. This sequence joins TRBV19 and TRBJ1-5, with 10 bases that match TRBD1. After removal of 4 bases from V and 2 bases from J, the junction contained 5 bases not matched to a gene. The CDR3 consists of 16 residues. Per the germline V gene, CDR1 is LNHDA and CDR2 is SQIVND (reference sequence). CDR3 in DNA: TGTGCCAGTAGTACCCGGGACAGGGGTCGCAATCAGCCCCAGCATTTT. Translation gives CASSTRDRGRNQPQHF.

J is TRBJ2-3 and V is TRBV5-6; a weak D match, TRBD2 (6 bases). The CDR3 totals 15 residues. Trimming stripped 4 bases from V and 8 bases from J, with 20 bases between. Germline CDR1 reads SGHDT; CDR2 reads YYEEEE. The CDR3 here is CASSVQPAGGGTQYF. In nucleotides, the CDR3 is TGTGCCAGCAGCGTTCAGCCAGCGGGCGGCGGTACGCAGTATTTT.

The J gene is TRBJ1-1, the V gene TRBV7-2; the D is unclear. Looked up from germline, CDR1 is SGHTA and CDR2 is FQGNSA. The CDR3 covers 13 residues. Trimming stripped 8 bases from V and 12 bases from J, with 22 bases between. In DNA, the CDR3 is TGTGCCAGCTTCCTTAGGATGGGCGCGAAACCTTTCTTT. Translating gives CASFLRMGAKPFF.

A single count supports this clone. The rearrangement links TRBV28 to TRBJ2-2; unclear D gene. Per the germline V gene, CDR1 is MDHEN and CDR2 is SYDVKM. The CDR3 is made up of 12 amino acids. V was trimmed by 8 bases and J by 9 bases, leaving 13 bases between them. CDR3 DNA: TGTGCCAGCGGAGAAATTGTCAGGGAGCTGTTTTTT. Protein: CASGEIVRELFF.

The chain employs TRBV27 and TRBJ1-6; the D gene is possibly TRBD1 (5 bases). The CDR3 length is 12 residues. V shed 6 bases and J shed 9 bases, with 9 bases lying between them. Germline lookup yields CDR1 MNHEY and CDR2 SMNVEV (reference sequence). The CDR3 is CASRDSTSPLHF. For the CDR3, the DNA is TGTGCCAGCAGAGACAGTACTTCACCCCTCCACTTT.

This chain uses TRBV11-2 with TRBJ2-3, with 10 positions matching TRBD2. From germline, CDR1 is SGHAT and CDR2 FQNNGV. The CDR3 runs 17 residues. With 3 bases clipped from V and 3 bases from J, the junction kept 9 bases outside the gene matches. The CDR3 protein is CASSLLAGDIGTDTQYF. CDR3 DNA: TGTGCCAGCAGCTTGCTAGCGGGAGATATAGGTACAGATACGCAGTATTTT.

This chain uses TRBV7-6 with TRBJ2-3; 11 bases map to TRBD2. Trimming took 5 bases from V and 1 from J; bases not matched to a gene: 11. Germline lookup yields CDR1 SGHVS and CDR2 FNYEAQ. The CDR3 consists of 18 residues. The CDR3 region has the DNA TGTGCCAGCAGCCCTTTTAGCGGGGGGGCCAGAGGCACAGATACGCAGTATTTT. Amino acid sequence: CASSPFSGGARGTDTQYF.

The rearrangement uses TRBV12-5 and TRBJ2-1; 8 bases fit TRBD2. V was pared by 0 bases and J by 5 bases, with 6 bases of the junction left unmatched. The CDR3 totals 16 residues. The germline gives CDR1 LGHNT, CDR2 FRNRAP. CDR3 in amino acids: CASGLVLAGGNNEQFF. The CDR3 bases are TGTGCTAGTGGTTTGGTACTGGCGGGGGGTAACAATGAGCAGTTCTTC. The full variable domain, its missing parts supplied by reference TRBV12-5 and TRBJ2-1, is DARVTQTPRHKVTEMGQEVTMRCQPILGHNTVFWYRQTMMQGLELLAYFRNRAPLDDSGMPKDRFSAEMPDATLATLKIQPSEPRDSAVYFCASGLVLAGGNNEQFFGPGTRLTVL.

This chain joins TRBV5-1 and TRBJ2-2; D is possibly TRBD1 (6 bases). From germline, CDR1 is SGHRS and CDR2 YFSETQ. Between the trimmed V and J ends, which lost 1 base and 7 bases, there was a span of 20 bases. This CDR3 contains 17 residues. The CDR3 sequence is CASSLSSTGRVSGELFF. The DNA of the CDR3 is TGCGCCAGCAGCTTGAGCTCTACAGGGAGAGTGAGCGGGGAGCTGTTTTTT.

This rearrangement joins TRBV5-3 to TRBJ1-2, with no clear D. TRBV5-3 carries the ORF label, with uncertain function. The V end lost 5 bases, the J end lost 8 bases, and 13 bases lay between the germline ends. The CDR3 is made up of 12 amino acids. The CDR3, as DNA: TGTGCCAGAAGACGGGGAGGACCCGGCTACACCTTC. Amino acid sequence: CARRRGGPGYTF.

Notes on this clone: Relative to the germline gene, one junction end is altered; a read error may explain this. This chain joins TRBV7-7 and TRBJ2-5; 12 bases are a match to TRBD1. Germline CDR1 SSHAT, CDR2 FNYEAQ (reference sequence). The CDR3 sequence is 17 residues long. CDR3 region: CASSRVWGQGAGETQYF. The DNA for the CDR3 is TGTGCTAGCAGCCGGGTTTGGGGACAGGGGGCAGGGGAGACCCAGTACTTC.

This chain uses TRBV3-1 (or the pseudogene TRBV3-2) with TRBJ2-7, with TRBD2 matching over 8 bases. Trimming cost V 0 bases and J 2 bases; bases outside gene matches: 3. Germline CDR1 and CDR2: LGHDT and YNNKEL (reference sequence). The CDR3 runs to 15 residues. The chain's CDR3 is CASSQEVAGTYEQYF. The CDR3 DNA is TGTGCCAGCAGCCAAGAGGTAGCGGGAACCTACGAGCAGTACTTC.

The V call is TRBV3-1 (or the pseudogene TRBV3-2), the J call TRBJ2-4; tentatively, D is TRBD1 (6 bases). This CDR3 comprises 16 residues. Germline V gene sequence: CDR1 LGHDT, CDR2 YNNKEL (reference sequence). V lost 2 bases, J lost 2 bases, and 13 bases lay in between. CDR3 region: CASSQKKTGTKNIQYF. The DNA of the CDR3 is TGTGCCAGCAGCCAAAAAAAGACAGGAACCAAAAACATTCAGTACTTC.

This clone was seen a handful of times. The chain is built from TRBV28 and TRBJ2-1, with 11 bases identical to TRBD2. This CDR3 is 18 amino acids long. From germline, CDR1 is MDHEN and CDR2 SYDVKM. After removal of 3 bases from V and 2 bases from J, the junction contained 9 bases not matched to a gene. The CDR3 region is CASSFGSSGGLAYNEQFF. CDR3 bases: TGTGCCAGCAGTTTTGGGTCTAGCGGGGGGCTGGCCTACAATGAGCAGTTCTTC.

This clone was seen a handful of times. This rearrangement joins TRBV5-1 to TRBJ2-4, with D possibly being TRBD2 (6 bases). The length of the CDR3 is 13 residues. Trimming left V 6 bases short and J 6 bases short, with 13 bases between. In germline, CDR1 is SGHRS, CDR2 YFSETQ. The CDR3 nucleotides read TGCGCCAGCACTGGGGACTGGGGAAACATTCAGTACTTC. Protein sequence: CASTGDWGNIQYF.

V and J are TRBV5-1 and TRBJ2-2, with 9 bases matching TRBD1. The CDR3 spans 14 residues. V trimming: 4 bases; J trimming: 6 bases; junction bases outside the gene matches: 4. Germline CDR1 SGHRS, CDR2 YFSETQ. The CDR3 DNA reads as TGCGCCAGCAGCAACCGGGACAGGGCCGGGGAGCTGTTTTTT. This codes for CASSNRDRAGELFF.

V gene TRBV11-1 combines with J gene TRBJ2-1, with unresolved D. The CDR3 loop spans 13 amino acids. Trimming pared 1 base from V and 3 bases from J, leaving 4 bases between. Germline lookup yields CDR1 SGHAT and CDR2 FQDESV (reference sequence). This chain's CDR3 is CASSLGSYNEQFF. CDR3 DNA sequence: TGTGCCAGCAGCTTAGGGAGCTACAATGAGCAGTTCTTC.

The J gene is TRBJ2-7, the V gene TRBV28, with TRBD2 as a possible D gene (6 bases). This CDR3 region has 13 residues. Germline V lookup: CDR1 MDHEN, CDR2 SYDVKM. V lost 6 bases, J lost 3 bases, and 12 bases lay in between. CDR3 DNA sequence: TGTGCCAGCAGGGACACTAGCAGCTACGAGCAGTACGTC. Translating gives CASRDTSSYEQYV.

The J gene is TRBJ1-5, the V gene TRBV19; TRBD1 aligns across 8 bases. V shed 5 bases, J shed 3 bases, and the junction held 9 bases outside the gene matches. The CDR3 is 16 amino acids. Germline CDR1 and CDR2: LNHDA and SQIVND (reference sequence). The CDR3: CASSPQGQGYNQPQHF. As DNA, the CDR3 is TGTGCCAGTAGTCCCCAAGGACAGGGATACAATCAGCCCCAGCATTTT.

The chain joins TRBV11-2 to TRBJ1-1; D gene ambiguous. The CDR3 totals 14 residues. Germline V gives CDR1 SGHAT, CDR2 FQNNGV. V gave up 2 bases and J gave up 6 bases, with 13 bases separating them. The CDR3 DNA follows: TGTGCCAGCAGCTTACGGGTAGGTCGTGCTGAAGCTTTCTTT. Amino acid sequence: CASSLRVGRAEAFF. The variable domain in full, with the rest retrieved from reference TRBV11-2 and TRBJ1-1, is EAGVAQSPRYKIIEKRQSVAFWCNPISGHATLYWYQQILGQGPKLLIQFQNNGVVDDSQLPKDRFSAERLKGVDSTLKIQPAKLEDSAVYLCASSLRVGRAEAFFGQGTRLTVV.

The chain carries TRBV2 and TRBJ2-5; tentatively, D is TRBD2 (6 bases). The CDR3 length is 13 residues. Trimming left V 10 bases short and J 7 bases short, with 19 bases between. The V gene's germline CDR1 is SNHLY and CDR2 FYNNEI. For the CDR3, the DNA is TGTGCCATACTACTAGCTTCCCAGGGGACCCAGTACTTC. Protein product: CAILLASQGTQYF.

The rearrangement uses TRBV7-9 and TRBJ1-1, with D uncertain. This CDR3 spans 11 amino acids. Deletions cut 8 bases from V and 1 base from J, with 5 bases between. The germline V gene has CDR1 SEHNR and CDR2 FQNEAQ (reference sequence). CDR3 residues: CASVRNTEAFF. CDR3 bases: TGTGCCAGCGTCCGGAACACTGAAGCTTTCTTT.

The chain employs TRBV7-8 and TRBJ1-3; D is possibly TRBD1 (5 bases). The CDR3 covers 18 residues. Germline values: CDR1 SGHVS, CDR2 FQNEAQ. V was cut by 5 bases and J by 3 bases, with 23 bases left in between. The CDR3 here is CASSPTLSRTTFGNTIYF. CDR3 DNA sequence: TGTGCCAGCAGCCCAACACTATCCCGGACAACCTTTGGAAACACCATATATTTT.

The CDR3 DNA follows: TGCAGTGCTGATTACAGGGGGGAAGCTTTCTTT. Protein sequence: CSADYRGEAFF. The chain uses TRBV20-1 and TRBJ1-1; 8 bases match TRBD1. The CDR3 totals 11 residues. V gave up 5 bases and J gave up 8 bases; unmatched junction bases: 4. CDR1 is DFQATT, CDR2 SNEGSKA, per germline (reference sequence).

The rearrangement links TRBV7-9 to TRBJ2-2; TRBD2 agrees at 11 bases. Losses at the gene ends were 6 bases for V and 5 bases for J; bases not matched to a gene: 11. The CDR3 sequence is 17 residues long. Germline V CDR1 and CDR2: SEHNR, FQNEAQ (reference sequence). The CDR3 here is CASSTTSGRSGTGELFF. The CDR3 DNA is TGTGCCAGCAGTACCACTAGCGGGAGATCGGGGACCGGGGAGCTGTTTTTT.

The CDR3 DNA reads TGTGCCAGCAGCTTGGCGCAATCAGCGGACACTGAAGCTTTCTTT. Residues: CASSLAQSADTEAFF. The rearrangement joins TRBV7-2 to TRBJ1-1; D is uncertain. The CDR3 spans 15 residues. Germline CDR1 is SGHTA and CDR2 is FQGNSA. V shed 3 bases and J shed 3 bases, with 14 bases lying between them.

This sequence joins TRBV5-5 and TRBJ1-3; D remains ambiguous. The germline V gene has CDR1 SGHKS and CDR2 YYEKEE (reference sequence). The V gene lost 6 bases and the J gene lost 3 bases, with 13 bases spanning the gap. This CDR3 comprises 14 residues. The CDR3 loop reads CASTPIGLGNTIYF. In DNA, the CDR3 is TGTGCCAGCACCCCGATCGGACTTGGAAACACCATATATTTT. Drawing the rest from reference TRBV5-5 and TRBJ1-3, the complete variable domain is DAGVTQSPTHLIKTRGQQVTLRCSPISGHKSVSWYQQVLGQGPQFIFQYYEKEERGRGNFPDRFSARQFPNYSSELNVNALLLGDSALYLCASTPIGLGNTIYFGEGSWLTVV.